This T cell receptor (beta chain) was sequenced during a study of CD8+ T cells in alopecia areata. Sequencing used cDNA as its template, made by extracting RNA and reverse transcribing it. Some clones are missing from TCRdb's copy, which holds only in-frame ones; the method was immunoSEQ multiplex PCR. Seen here are around 300,000 clones, roughly 60% observed once, and the top ten hold around 0.84%. Trimming pared 2 bases from V and 1 base from J, leaving 6 bases between. The germline V gene has CDR1 GTSNPN and CDR2 SVGIG (reference sequence). CDR3 size: 13 residues. Treatment in this sample: oral pan-JAK inhibitor, 5-10 mg twice daily. Study-wide results and limits: Throughout tofacitinib, many expanded lesional clones continued to persist in scalp and blood. The study also sequences resident alphabeta T cells of normal skin in scalp samples. TCRs were shared less clearly across patients than in mice, possibly for HLA-related reasons.

Worth noting for this clone: As yet, its antigen is unknown.

The V and J genes are TRBV30 and TRBJ1-5; D call uncertain. The sample in question was CD4+ T cells sorted from blood, obtained between weeks 51 and 52, from a patient treated with tofacitinib. The origin of this receptor is a human donor with alopecia areata. For the CDR3, the DNA is TGTGCCTGGAGTAGGGCCAGCAATCAGCCCCAGCATTTT. Protein product: CAWSRASNQPQHF.